Each of the 22 T cell receptor beta chains below was sequenced from the same sample in a study of cytotoxic CD8 clonotypes in ibrutinib-treated CLL (dated by TCRdb to about 2021). The sample's time point label, decoded: progressive disease on ibrutinib. Receptor libraries were prepared by the immunoSEQ multiplex PCR assay. Here the immuneACCESS table is served through TCRdb, limited to in-frame sequences with V and J called. Missing clones are a known gap in these copies; in checked studies unresolved V genes cover under half, and the rest lacks a known reason. The sample profile shows 270,000 or so clones; around 76% of them were found once. The biggest ten clones account for about 5.7% of the sample. This specimen was PBMCs, taken at disease progression, from a patient treated with ibrutinib. These receptors were taken from a human donor with chronic lymphocytic leukemia.

This chain links TRBV29-1 with TRBJ2-7; D is possibly TRBD2 (6 bases). Germline CDR1 and CDR2: SQVTM and ANQGSEA. The CDR3 loop spans 12 amino acids. V was pared by 4 bases and J by 5 bases, with 12 bases between. The CDR3 here is CSVGTREDEQYF. CDR3 nucleotides: TGCAGCGTTGGAACCAGGGAGGACGAGCAGTACTTC.

V gene TRBV5-6 combines with J gene TRBJ2-1, with 10 bases matching TRBD2. The germline V gene encodes CDR1 SGHDT and CDR2 YYEEEE. The CDR3 runs to 15 residues. With V trimmed by 4 bases and J by 3 bases, 4 bases remained unmatched. CDR3 amino acids: CASSPRLAGYNEQFF. The CDR3 DNA follows: TGTGCCAGCAGCCCGCGACTAGCGGGCTACAATGAGCAGTTCTTC. Combining the CDR3 with reference TRBV5-6 and TRBJ2-1 gives the whole variable domain DAGVTQSPTHLIKTRGQQVTLRCSPKSGHDTVSWYQQALGQGPQFIFQYYEEEERQRGNFPDRFSGHQFPNYSSELNVNALLLGDSALYLCASSPRLAGYNEQFFGPGTRLTVL.

V is TRBV5-1 and J is TRBJ1-1; 7 bases map to TRBD1. Germline V gene sequence: CDR1 SGHRS, CDR2 YFSETQ. The CDR3 length is 16 residues. J gave up 4 bases and V 4 bases, and 13 bases lay outside the gene matches. CDR3 amino acids: CASSVATGIVGTEAFF. CDR3 DNA sequence: TGCGCCAGCAGCGTAGCGACAGGGATTGTGGGCACTGAAGCTTTCTTT.

This chain links TRBV5-8 with TRBJ2-5; TRBD2 agrees at 8 bases. The CDR3 runs to 17 residues. V dropped 0 bases and J dropped 2; count of bases not matched to a gene: 9. The germline CDR1 and CDR2 sequences are SGHTS and YDEGEE. The CDR3 coding sequence is TGTGCCAGCAGCTTGGGGACCGGACGGGGGGGGCAAGAGACCCAGTACTTC. Protein: CASSLGTGRGGQETQYF.

The chain couples TRBV6-5 to TRBJ1-2; D remains ambiguous. V was pared by 0 bases and J by 4 bases, with 12 bases between. Germline loops: CDR1 MNHEY, CDR2 SVGAGI. CDR3 length: 15 residues. This chain's CDR3 is CASSYSRGHGYGYTF. CDR3 sequence (DNA): TGTGCCAGCAGTTACTCGCGGGGTCACGGCTATGGCTACACCTTC.

CDR3 DNA sequence: TGTGCCATCAGTGAGTCTACAGGGGGGACAGATGGCTACACCTTC. Translating it yields CAISESTGGTDGYTF. V gene TRBV10-3 combines with J gene TRBJ1-2, with 8 bases that match TRBD1. After removal of 0 bases from V and 6 bases from J, the junction contained 6 bases not matched to a gene. Germline CDR1 and CDR2: ENHRY and SYGVKD. The CDR3 runs 15 residues.

V usage is TRBV4-1 and J usage is TRBJ2-5; D possibly corresponds to TRBD1 (5 bases). The CDR3 loop spans 13 amino acids. Trimming removed 3 bases at V and 4 bases at J, with 9 bases between. Germline CDR1 and CDR2: MGHRA and YSYEKL. The CDR3 here is CASSHRVLETQYF. CDR3 DNA: TGCGCCAGCAGCCACAGGGTCTTAGAGACCCAGTACTTC.

V usage is TRBV23-1 and J usage is TRBJ1-2; D is possibly TRBD1 (5 bases). TRBV23-1 has ORF status, its function being uncertain. The CDR3 is 10 amino acids. Trimming left V 11 bases short and J 5 bases short, with 9 bases between. CDR3 nucleotide sequence: TGCGCCGTAGGGGTTTATGGCTACACCTTC. This encodes CAVGVYGYTF.

The chain is built from TRBV7-9 and TRBJ2-2, with a tentative D call TRBD1 (5 bases). Per the germline V gene, CDR1 is SEHNR and CDR2 is FQNEAQ (reference sequence). CDR3 size: 14 residues. Trimming removed 1 base from V and 9 bases from J, with 12 bases in between. CDR3 sequence (DNA): TGTGCCAGCAGCTTAGGGACAAAGGGCCGGGAGCTGTTTTTT. Translated, it gives CASSLGTKGRELFF.

The chain is built from TRBV7-8 and TRBJ2-5; D is perhaps TRBD2 (7 bases). Trimming removed 7 bases at V and 2 bases at J, with 20 bases between. Germline V gene lookup returns CDR1 SGHVS and CDR2 FQNEAQ. This CDR3 is 16 amino acids long. Here the CDR3 DNA reads TGTGCCAGCAACCAAGGAGGGCGGGGGACACAAGAGACCCAGTACTTC. This sequence encodes CASNQGGRGTQETQYF.

There are a few counts of this clone. The junction shows a germline mismatch at one end, possibly a read error. J is TRBJ2-7 and V is TRBV20-1; 13 nucleotides agree with TRBD2. This CDR3 is built from 11 residues. Germline V gene sequence: CDR1 DFQATT, CDR2 SNEGSKA (reference sequence). The CDR3 DNA reads as TGCAGTGCTAGGCCAGGACTAGCGGGAGCTTTC. Protein sequence: CSARPGLAGAF.

The chain employs TRBV6-5 and TRBJ1-4; D gene uncertain. The length of the CDR3 is 15 residues. From germline, CDR1 is MNHEY and CDR2 SVGAGI. The V end was cut by 10 bases, the J end by 7 bases, with 22 bases between. CDR3 nucleotide sequence: TGTGCCACCACTGAGGACCCCGGAGGAATTGAAAAACTGTTTTTT. It specifies CATTEDPGGIEKLFF.

The V and J genes are TRBV2 and TRBJ1-2; TRBD1 is a possible D gene (5 bases). This CDR3 has 12 amino acids. CDR1 is SNHLY and CDR2 is FYNNEI in the germline V gene. Trimming shortened V by 6 bases and J by 4 bases, and 9 bases separated the two germline ends. CDR3 loop: CASSRDRYGYTF. The CDR3 DNA sequence: TGTGCCAGCAGCCGGGACCGCTATGGCTACACCTTC.

The gene calls are TRBV7-3 and TRBJ2-1; 12 bases are shared with TRBD2. The CDR3 is 16 amino acids. The germline gives CDR1 SGHTA, CDR2 FQGTGA. After removal of 5 bases from V and 5 bases from J, the junction contained 7 bases not matched to a gene. CDR3 sequence (DNA): TGTGCCAGCAGCCCCAATAGACTAGCGGGGGACAATGAGCAGTTCTTC. The encoded protein is CASSPNRLAGDNEQFF.

The chain has TRBV29-1 and TRBJ2-7; D not certain. Trimming removed 5 bases from V and 1 base from J, with 6 bases in between. Looked up from germline, CDR1 is SQVTM and CDR2 is ANQGSEA. CDR3 length: 11 amino acids. CDR3 coding DNA: TGCAGCGTTTCTCGGTCCTACGAGCAGTACTTC. It codes for CSVSRSYEQYF.

The V gene is TRBV7-9, the J gene TRBJ2-7; D is tentatively TRBD1 or TRBD2 (5 bases each). V lost 6 bases to trimming and J lost 6 bases, with 15 bases between them. The CDR3 extends over 13 amino acids. Germline V gives CDR1 SEHNR, CDR2 FQNEAQ (reference sequence). This CDR3 reads CASRRRRGPEQYF. The CDR3 DNA is TGTGCCAGCAGGCGAAGAAGGGGACCCGAGCAGTACTTC.

The V and J genes are TRBV5-6 and TRBJ2-7; no firm D call. Germline CDR1 SGHDT, CDR2 YYEEEE. The CDR3 length is 15 residues. Trimming cost V 0 bases and J 3 bases, with 13 bases left between them. In nucleotides, the CDR3 is TGTGCCAGCAGCTTGGAAGGGTTCAGCCTCTACGAGCAGTACTTC. Translation gives CASSLEGFSLYEQYF.

This chain uses TRBV11-2 with TRBJ1-2; D uncertain. CDR1 and CDR2 (germline): SGHAT, FQNNGV. V was cut by 1 base and J by 4 bases, with 7 bases left in between. This CDR3 region has 13 residues. The CDR3 spells CASSLGVTYGYTF. For the CDR3, the DNA is TGTGCCAGCAGCTTAGGGGTAACCTATGGCTACACCTTC.

V gene TRBV5-8 combines with J gene TRBJ2-2, with 7 bases matching TRBD1. The length of the CDR3 is 15 residues. Germline V gene data show CDR1 as SGHTS and CDR2 as YDEGEE. The V gene end was trimmed by 5 bases and the J gene end by 0 bases; junction bases not matched to a gene: 4. CDR3 region: CASRPTGTNTGELFF. The CDR3 bases are TGTGCCAGCAGACCGACAGGGACGAACACCGGGGAGCTGTTTTTT.

The sample holds one count of this clone. The genes are TRBV5-1 and TRBJ2-1, with TRBD2 as a possible D gene (6 bases). CDR1 and CDR2 (germline): SGHRS, YFSETQ. Trimming removed 2 bases at V and 0 bases at J, with 12 bases between. CDR3 length: 16 amino acids. The CDR3 sequence: CASSFRGESSYNEQFF. CDR3 nucleotides: TGCGCCAGCAGCTTCCGCGGGGAGAGCTCCTACAATGAGCAGTTCTTC.

The V gene is TRBV10-3, the J gene TRBJ1-5; maybe TRBD1 (6 bases). V lost 2 bases and J 4 bases, leaving 15 bases between the germline ends. The CDR3 runs 16 residues. CDR1 and CDR2 from the germline V gene are ENHRY and SYGVKD. The CDR3 reads CAISELRGGLNQPQHF. The CDR3 DNA is TGTGCCATCAGTGAGCTCAGAGGGGGACTTAATCAGCCCCAGCATTTT.

The V and J genes are TRBV4-1 and TRBJ1-2; D gene uncertain. From germline, CDR1 is MGHRA and CDR2 YSYEKL. This CDR3 is 18 amino acids long. Between the trimmed V and J ends, which lost 4 bases and 3 bases, there was a span of 24 bases. The CDR3 nucleotides read TGCGCCAGCAGCCCCACCCGAGTTGACCGGGGAGGCGACTATGGCTACACCTTC. Amino acids: CASSPTRVDRGGDYGYTF.